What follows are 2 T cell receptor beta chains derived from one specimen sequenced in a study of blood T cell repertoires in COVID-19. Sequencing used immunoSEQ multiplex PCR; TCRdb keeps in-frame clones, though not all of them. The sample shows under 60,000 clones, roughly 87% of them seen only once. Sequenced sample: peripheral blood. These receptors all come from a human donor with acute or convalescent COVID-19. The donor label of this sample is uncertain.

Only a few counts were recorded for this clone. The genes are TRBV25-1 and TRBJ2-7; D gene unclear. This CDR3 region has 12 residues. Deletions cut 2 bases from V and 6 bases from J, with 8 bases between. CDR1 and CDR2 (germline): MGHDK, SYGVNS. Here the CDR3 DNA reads TGTGCCAGCAGTGAAGGAGTTCGCGAGCAGTACTTC. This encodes CASSEGVREQYF.

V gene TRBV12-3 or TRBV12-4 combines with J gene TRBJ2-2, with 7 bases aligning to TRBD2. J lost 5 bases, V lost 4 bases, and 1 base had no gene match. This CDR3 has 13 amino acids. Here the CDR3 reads CASSWGGTGELFF. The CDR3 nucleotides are TGTGCCAGCAGTTGGGGAGGGACCGGGGAGCTGTTTTTT.